The 6 T cell receptor beta chains in this list originate from one sample, sequenced in a study of cytomegalovirus exposure and HLA in healthy donors. 13 Jbeta primers and 60 Vbeta primers were used for the PCR. Assay used: immunoSEQ multiplex PCR; TCRdb lists only in-frame clones, some missing. Here the sample spans roughly 150,000 clones, around 86% being singletons. Specimen: PBMCs. Receptors originate from a man aged 50-59 years in good health and CMV-seropositive.

The J gene is TRBJ2-2, the V gene TRBV15; D perhaps matches TRBD2 (5 bases). Looked up from germline, CDR1 is LNHNV and CDR2 is YYDKDF (reference sequence). V lost 0 bases to trimming and J lost 3 bases, with 8 bases between them. The CDR3 consists of 15 residues. CDR3 sequence (DNA): TGTGCCACCAGCAGAGATGGGAGCGACACCGGGGAGCTGTTTTTT. Protein: CATSRDGSDTGELFF.

The chain recombines TRBV15 with TRBJ1-5; D remains unclear. The V end lost 5 bases, the J end lost 1 base, and 12 bases lay between the germline ends. There are 15 residues in the CDR3. From germline, CDR1 is LNHNV and CDR2 YYDKDF (reference sequence). CDR3 sequence reads: CATSLPSGSNQPQHF. CDR3 bases: TGTGCCACCAGCCTACCCTCGGGAAGCAATCAGCCCCAGCATTTT.

This chain connects TRBV10-3 to TRBJ2-5; TRBD1 aligns across 12 bases. The CDR3 sequence is 14 residues long. Trimming removed 11 bases from V and 4 bases from J; junction bases left unmatched: 8. Per germline, CDR1 ENHRY and CDR2 SYGVKD. The CDR3 coding sequence is TGTGCCGCCCGCGGGACAGGGGGCGGAGAGACCCAGTACTTC. It encodes CAARGTGGGETQYF.

The V gene is TRBV5-1, the J gene TRBJ2-7; D is possibly TRBD1 (6 bases). Germline CDR1 SGHRS, CDR2 YFSETQ. The CDR3 has 14 amino acids. V lost 7 bases and J 0 bases, leaving 14 bases between the germline ends. The CDR3 nucleotides are TGCGCCAGCCGAGATACAGGGAGCTCCTACGAGCAGTACTTC. This codes for CASRDTGSSYEQYF.

The V call is TRBV19, the J call TRBJ2-1; the D gene is possibly TRBD2 (5 bases). V lost 0 bases and J lost 0, with 12 bases in between. In germline, CDR1 is LNHDA, CDR2 SQIVND (reference sequence). The CDR3 sequence is 17 residues long. The CDR3 nucleotides read TGTGCCAGTAGTATAGATCTCGTCGAGGGCTCCTACAATGAGCAGTTCTTC. It is translated as CASSIDLVEGSYNEQFF.

As DNA, the CDR3 is TGTGCCAGCTCACACGGGTCACCGAATGAGCAGTTCTTC. Translation gives CASSHGSPNEQFF. The chain employs TRBV18 and TRBJ2-1, with D unclear. V was clipped by 4 bases and J by 7 bases, with 11 bases between them. The CDR3 consists of 13 residues. Germline values: CDR1 KGHSH, CDR2 LQKENI.